This T cell receptor (beta chain) was sequenced in a study of T cell responses to AZD1222 COVID-19 vaccine. As for the study in general: Pooling was applied to second doses at about 4 or about 12 weeks.

V was clipped by 5 bases and J by 6 bases, with 8 bases between them. The CDR3 is 12 residues long. The repertoire was sequenced with immunoSEQ multiplex PCR; TCRdb's copy has only in-frame clones and lacks some. The data hold 120,000 or so clones, with more than 85% observed a single time. Study findings and constraints: Nearly half of spike-specific TCRs reportedly go after variant regions that carry no mutations. Females made up more of the donors, who were largely white British, and clonal diversity may have come out too low. Recipients of AZD1222 seropositive at baseline numbered only 6 or 7.

This clone was detected only a few times. What it recognizes is unknown. The V and J genes are TRBV12-3 or TRBV12-4 and TRBJ1-5; no firm D call. The source is an adult in good health. The sample here was peripheral blood, taken on day 0 of AZD1222 vaccination. Here the CDR3 DNA reads TGTGCCAGCAGTGGGGTATCTCAGCCCCAGCATTTT. Protein: CASSGVSQPQHF.